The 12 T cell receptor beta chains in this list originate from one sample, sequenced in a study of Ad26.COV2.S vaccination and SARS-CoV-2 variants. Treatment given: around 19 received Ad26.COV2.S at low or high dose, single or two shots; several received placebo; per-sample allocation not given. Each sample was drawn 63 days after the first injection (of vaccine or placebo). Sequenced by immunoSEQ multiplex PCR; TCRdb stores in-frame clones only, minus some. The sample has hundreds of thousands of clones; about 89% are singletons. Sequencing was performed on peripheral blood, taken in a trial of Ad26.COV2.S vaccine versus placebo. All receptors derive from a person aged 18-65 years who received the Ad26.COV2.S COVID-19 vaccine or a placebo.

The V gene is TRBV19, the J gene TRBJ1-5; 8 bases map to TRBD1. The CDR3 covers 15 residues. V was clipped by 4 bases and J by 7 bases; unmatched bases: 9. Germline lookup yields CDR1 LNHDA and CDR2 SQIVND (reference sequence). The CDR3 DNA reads TGTGCCAGTAGTACCTCGGACAGGGCTGGGCAGCCCCAGCATTTT. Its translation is CASSTSDRAGQPQHF.

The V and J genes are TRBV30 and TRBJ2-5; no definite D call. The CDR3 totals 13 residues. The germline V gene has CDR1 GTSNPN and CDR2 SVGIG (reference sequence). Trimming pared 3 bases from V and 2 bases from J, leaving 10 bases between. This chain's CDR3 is CAWRPDVQETQYF. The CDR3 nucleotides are TGTGCCTGGAGGCCGGATGTACAAGAGACCCAGTACTTC.

The CDR3 coding sequence is TGTGCCAGCAGCTGGGCACCCAGGGTCCGGGGAGCGAACACTGAAGCTTTCTTT. Translating gives CASSWAPRVRGANTEAFF. V and J are TRBV5-6 and TRBJ1-1; TRBD1 might be the D (5 bases). The length of the CDR3 is 18 residues. Trimming left V 3 bases short and J 1 base short, with 22 bases between. The germline V gene encodes CDR1 SGHDT and CDR2 YYEEEE. The entire variable domain, with the rest obtained from reference TRBV5-6 and TRBJ1-1, is as follows: DAGVTQSPTHLIKTRGQQVTLRCSPKSGHDTVSWYQQALGQGPQFIFQYYEEEERQRGNFPDRFSGHQFPNYSSELNVNALLLGDSALYLCASSWAPRVRGANTEAFFGQGTRLTVV.

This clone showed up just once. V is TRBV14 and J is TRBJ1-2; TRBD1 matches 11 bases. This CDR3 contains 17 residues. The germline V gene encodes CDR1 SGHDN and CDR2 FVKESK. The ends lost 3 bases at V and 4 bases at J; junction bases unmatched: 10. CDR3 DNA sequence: TGTGCCAGCAGCCAGAGGACAGGGGGCGATTTTCGCTATGGCTACACCTTC. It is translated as CASSQRTGGDFRYGYTF.

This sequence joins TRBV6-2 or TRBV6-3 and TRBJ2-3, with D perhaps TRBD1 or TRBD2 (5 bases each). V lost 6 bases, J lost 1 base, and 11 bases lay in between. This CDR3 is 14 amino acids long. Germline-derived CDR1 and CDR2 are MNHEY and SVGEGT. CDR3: CASSPGPGTDTQYF. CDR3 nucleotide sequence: TGTGCCAGCAGCCCGGGACCCGGCACAGATACGCAGTATTTT.

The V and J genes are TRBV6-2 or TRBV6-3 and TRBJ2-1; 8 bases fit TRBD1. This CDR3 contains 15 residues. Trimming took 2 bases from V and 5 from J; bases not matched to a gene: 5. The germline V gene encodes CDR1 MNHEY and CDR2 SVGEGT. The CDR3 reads CASSYPWTGNNEQFF. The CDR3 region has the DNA TGTGCCAGCAGTTACCCGTGGACAGGGAACAATGAGCAGTTCTTC.

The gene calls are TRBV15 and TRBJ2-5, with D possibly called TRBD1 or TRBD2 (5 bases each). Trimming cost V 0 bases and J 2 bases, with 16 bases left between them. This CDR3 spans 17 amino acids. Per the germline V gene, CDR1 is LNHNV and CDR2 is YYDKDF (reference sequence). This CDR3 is CATSRDERAGYQETQYF. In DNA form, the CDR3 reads TGTGCCACCAGCAGAGATGAGAGGGCAGGGTATCAAGAGACCCAGTACTTC.

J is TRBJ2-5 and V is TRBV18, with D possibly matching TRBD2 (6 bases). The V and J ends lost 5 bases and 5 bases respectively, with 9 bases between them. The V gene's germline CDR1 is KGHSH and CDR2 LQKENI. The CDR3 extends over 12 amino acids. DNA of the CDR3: TGTGCCAGCTCAGGCGGGGAGGAGACCCAGTACTTC. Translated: CASSGGEETQYF. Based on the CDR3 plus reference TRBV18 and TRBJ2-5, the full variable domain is NAGVMQNPRHLVRRRGQEARLRCSPMKGHSHVYWYRQLPEEGLKFMVYLQKENIIDESGMPKERFSAEFPKEGPSILRIQQVVRGDSAAYFCASSGGEETQYFGPGTRLLVL.

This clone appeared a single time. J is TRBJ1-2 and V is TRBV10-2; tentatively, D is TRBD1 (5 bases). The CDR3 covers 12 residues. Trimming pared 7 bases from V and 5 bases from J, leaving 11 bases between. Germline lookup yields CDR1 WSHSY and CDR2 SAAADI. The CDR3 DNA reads TGCGCCAGCATCGACAGTAGTTATGGCTACACCTTC. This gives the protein CASIDSSYGYTF.

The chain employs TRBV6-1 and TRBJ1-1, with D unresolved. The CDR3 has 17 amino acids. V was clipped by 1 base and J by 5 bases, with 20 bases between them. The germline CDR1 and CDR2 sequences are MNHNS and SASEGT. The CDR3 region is CASSEGYPGPAGTEAFF. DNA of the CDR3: TGTGCCAGCAGTGAAGGCTATCCGGGCCCAGCGGGGACTGAAGCTTTCTTT.

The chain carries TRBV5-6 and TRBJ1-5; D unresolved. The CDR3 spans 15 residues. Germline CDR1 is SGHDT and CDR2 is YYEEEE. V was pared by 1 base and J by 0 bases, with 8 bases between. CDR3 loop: CASSLTLNSNQPQHF. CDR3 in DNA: TGTGCCAGCAGCTTGACCTTAAATAGCAATCAGCCCCAGCATTTT.

The CDR3 sequence is CASSLGWGEAFF. CDR3 nucleotide sequence: TGTGCCAGCAGCTTGGGATGGGGAGAAGCTTTCTTT. The chain links TRBV5-4 to TRBJ1-1; D is uncertain. The length of the CDR3 is 12 residues. V was shortened by 0 bases and J by 8 bases, with 8 bases between the two germline ends. The germline CDR1 and CDR2 sequences are SGHNT and YYREEE (reference sequence).